The present T cell receptor (beta chain) was sequenced within a study of shared clonotypes between healthy human individuals. The study, taken as a whole, reports: Naive CD4 clonotypes overlapped across a handful of donors at around 4.7%.

Deep was the level used in running the assay. Sequencing was performed with immunoSEQ multiplex PCR; in TCRdb, only in-frame clones are kept and a portion is missing. The table lists fewer than 1.6 million clones, roughly 98.5% of them singletons. Turning to this clone: Its antigen is not known.

In germline, CDR1 is SGDLS, CDR2 YYNGEE. Trimming stripped 0 bases from V and 4 bases from J, with 11 bases between. This CDR3 comprises 14 residues. This TCR came from a man aged 25-40 years in good health. The J gene is TRBJ2-7, the V gene TRBV9; D possibly corresponds to TRBD1 (6 bases). The sequencing sample was made of naive CD4+ T cells sorted from blood. The subset here: CD45RA+ positively selected. CDR3 DNA: TGTGCCAGCAGCGTAGACTTCAGGGGTTACGAGCAGTACTTC. This gives the protein CASSVDFRGYEQYF.